Shown below are 19 T cell receptor beta chains from a single sample sequenced in a study of blood T cell repertoires in COVID-19. Only in-frame clones appear in the TCRdb table, and some are missing; sequencing was by immunoSEQ multiplex PCR. The table has roughly 410,000 clones, around 87% seen once; the top ten hold about 2.3%. The sequenced sample consisted of peripheral blood. The receptors derive from a woman aged 55-70 years with COVID-19, enrolled during active disease.

This clone came up a few times. The gene calls are TRBV7-2 and TRBJ2-5, with 11 nucleotides matching TRBD2. This CDR3 spans 15 amino acids. Germline V CDR1 and CDR2: SGHTA, FQGNSA. The V segment lost 0 bases and the J segment 4 bases; nucleotides outside the gene matches: 1. CDR3 nucleotides: TGTGCCAGCAGCTTAGCGACTAGCGGGGTAGAGACCCAGTACTTC. Amino acid sequence: CASSLATSGVETQYF.

The V gene is TRBV11-2, the J gene TRBJ1-1, with D maybe TRBD1 (6 bases). The CDR3 consists of 13 residues. V shed 3 bases and J shed 6 bases, with 11 bases lying between them. Germline V gives CDR1 SGHAT, CDR2 FQNNGV. CDR3 in amino acids: CASSLDSFPEAFF. Written as DNA, the CDR3 is TGTGCCAGCAGCTTGGACAGTTTTCCTGAAGCTTTCTTT.

The rearrangement links TRBV5-1 to TRBJ2-2; the D gene is possibly TRBD1 (6 bases). CDR3 length: 15 amino acids. Trimming took off 4 bases at V and 4 bases at J, with 14 bases between the two ends. CDR1 is SGHRS and CDR2 is YFSETQ in the germline V gene. This CDR3 reads CASSIILDSTGELFF. The CDR3 region has the DNA TGCGCCAGCAGCATAATTTTGGACAGCACCGGGGAGCTGTTTTTT.

Note on this clone: One end of the junction does not line up with germline, which may come from a read error. The V and J genes are TRBV6-5 and TRBJ1-5, with D unclear. The length of the CDR3 is 11 residues. In germline, CDR1 is MNHEY, CDR2 SVGAGI. The CDR3 region has the DNA TGTGCCAGCACCCTCGATGAGCCTCAGCATTTT. It yields the protein CASTLDEPQHF.

This clone was observed once. The V and J genes are TRBV4-2 and TRBJ1-1; D is uncertain. The germline V gene encodes CDR1 LGHNA and CDR2 YNFKEQ. V lost 5 bases to trimming and J lost 7 bases, with 8 bases between them. CDR3 size: 11 residues. This CDR3 is CASSLRDEAFF. The DNA of the CDR3 is TGTGCCAGCAGCTTACGGGATGAAGCTTTCTTT.

This clone was detected once. The chain combines TRBV19 with TRBJ1-5; TRBD1 matches 8 bases. The J segment lost 5 bases and the V segment lost 6 bases, leaving 6 bases of the junction unmatched. In germline, CDR1 is LNHDA, CDR2 SQIVND (reference sequence). The CDR3 has 14 amino acids. CDR3 region: CASRDRAGYQPQHF. The CDR3, as DNA: TGTGCCAGTAGGGACAGGGCAGGCTATCAGCCCCAGCATTTT.

The genes are TRBV5-1 and TRBJ2-7; D perhaps matches TRBD1 (5 bases). The CDR3 spans 11 residues. CDR1 is SGHRS, CDR2 YFSETQ, per germline. Trimming shortened V by 5 bases and J by 3 bases, and 6 bases separated the two germline ends. CDR3 region: CASSRGYEQYF. The CDR3 DNA follows: TGCGCCAGCAGTAGGGGCTACGAGCAGTACTTC. Together with reference TRBV5-1 and TRBJ2-7, the CDR3 gives the full variable domain: KAGVTQTPRYLIKTRGQQVTLSCSPISGHRSVSWYQQTPGQGLQFLFEYFSETQRNKGNFPGRFSGRQFSNSRSEMNVSTLELGDSALYLCASSRGYEQYFGPGTRLTVT.

This clone was recorded only once. The chain's CDR3 is CASSSTGTGANVLTF. As DNA, the CDR3 is TGTGCCAGCAGCTCGACAGGGACTGGGGCCAACGTCCTGACTTTC. V gene TRBV11-2 combines with J gene TRBJ2-6; 7 nucleotides agree with TRBD1. The CDR3 has 15 residues. The V segment lost 4 bases and the J segment 2 bases; nucleotides outside the gene matches: 2. Per the germline V gene, CDR1 is SGHAT and CDR2 is FQNNGV.

The rearrangement uses TRBV27 and TRBJ2-5; perhaps TRBD1 as D (6 bases). The CDR3 runs 14 residues. CDR1 and CDR2 (germline): MNHEY, SMNVEV (reference sequence). V lost 6 bases, J lost 4 bases, and 15 bases lay in between. In DNA, the CDR3 is TGTGCCAGCAGAAGATGGACAGACAGAGAGACCCAGTACTTC. Its protein is CASRRWTDRETQYF.

The chain combines TRBV9 with TRBJ1-2; D call uncertain. From germline, CDR1 is SGDLS and CDR2 YYNGEE. Between the trimmed V and J ends, which lost 0 bases and 4 bases, there was a span of 10 bases. The CDR3 spans 14 residues. The CDR3 region has the DNA TGTGCCAGCAGCGTAGATCGGGAAGGCTATGGCTACACCTTC. Translated: CASSVDREGYGYTF.

The chain recombines TRBV27 with TRBJ1-6; D is possibly TRBD1 (5 bases). V lost 2 bases and J lost 6, with 8 bases in between. The CDR3 sequence is 14 residues long. CDR1 is MNHEY and CDR2 is SMNVEV in the germline V gene (reference sequence). The CDR3 sequence: CASSLDSSNSPLHF. The CDR3 bases are TGTGCCAGCAGTTTAGACAGCTCTAATTCACCCCTCCACTTT.

The chain combines TRBV9 with TRBJ1-2, with D possibly TRBD1 on 6 matching bases. Trimming took off 3 bases at V and 0 bases at J, with 12 bases between the two ends. Germline V lookup: CDR1 SGDLS, CDR2 YYNGEE. The CDR3 is 15 residues long. The CDR3 DNA follows: TGTGCCAGCAGCGCAGACAGGAGAGCTAACTATGGCTACACCTTC. It yields the protein CASSADRRANYGYTF.

The V gene is TRBV5-6, the J gene TRBJ1-6, with D hard to call. CDR3 size: 15 residues. With 0 bases removed from V and 3 bases from J, the gap between germline ends came to 7 bases. Germline loops: CDR1 SGHDT, CDR2 YYEEEE. CDR3 region: CASSLEYSYNSPLHF. The CDR3 DNA sequence: TGTGCCAGCAGCTTGGAGTACAGCTATAATTCACCCCTCCACTTT.

This sequence joins TRBV19 and TRBJ2-1; 7 nucleotides match TRBD2. This CDR3 has 18 residues. CDR1 and CDR2 (germline): LNHDA, SQIVND (reference sequence). Trimming cost V 6 bases and J 1 base; bases outside gene matches: 15. Here the CDR3 reads CASSGPPGGVPSYNEQFF. The CDR3 DNA reads TGTGCCAGTAGCGGCCCTCCTGGGGGGGTGCCGTCCTACAATGAGCAGTTCTTC.

This clone was detected only a few times. The V and J genes are TRBV7-9 and TRBJ2-3; 10 bases fit TRBD2. CDR1 is SEHNR, CDR2 FQNEAQ, per germline (reference sequence). CDR3 length equals 15 residues. The V and J ends lost 5 bases and 6 bases, in that order; junction bases with no gene match: 8. The CDR3 loop reads CASSLSGGNMDTQYF. The CDR3 region has the DNA TGTGCCAGCAGCCTTAGCGGGGGGAACATGGATACGCAGTATTTT. The variable domain in full, completed from reference TRBV7-9 and TRBJ2-3, reads DTGVSQNPRHKITKRGQNVTFRCDPISEHNRLYWYRQTLGQGPEFLTYFQNEAQLEKSRLLSDRFSAERPKGSFSTLEIQRTEQGDSAMYLCASSLSGGNMDTQYFGPGTRLTVL.

This chain links TRBV9 with TRBJ2-5, with a weak D call TRBD2 (5 bases). In germline, CDR1 is SGDLS, CDR2 YYNGEE. The CDR3 is 14 residues long. The V gene lost 5 bases and the J gene lost 0 bases, with 11 bases spanning the gap. The DNA of the CDR3 is TGTGCCAGCAGTCCAAGGGAGTACCAAGAGACCCAGTACTTC. This gives the protein CASSPREYQETQYF.

This chain uses TRBV27 with TRBJ2-1, with 9 positions matching TRBD2. CDR1 and CDR2 from the germline V gene are MNHEY and SMNVEV (reference sequence). The CDR3 totals 16 residues. J gave up 5 bases and V 1 base, and 6 bases lay outside the gene matches. CDR3 residues: CASSLLGGGAHNEQFF. As DNA, the CDR3 is TGTGCCAGCAGTTTATTGGGCGGGGGGGCCCACAATGAGCAGTTCTTC.

The chain joins TRBV10-1 to TRBJ2-1, with 10 bases fitting TRBD2. Germline V lookup: CDR1 WNHNN, CDR2 SYGVQD (reference sequence). The length of the CDR3 is 16 residues. V was clipped by 6 bases and J by 3 bases; unmatched bases: 8. This CDR3 is CASSARVAGGYNEQFF. The CDR3 DNA is TGCGCCAGCAGCGCAAGGGTAGCGGGGGGCTACAATGAGCAGTTCTTC.

The V gene is TRBV7-2, the J gene TRBJ2-2; a weak D match, TRBD2 (6 bases). The CDR3 is 15 amino acids. In germline, CDR1 is SGHTA, CDR2 FQGNSA. Trimming shortened V by 5 bases and J by 8 bases, and 18 bases separated the two germline ends. The CDR3 coding sequence is TGTGCCAGCAGCCCCAGGGCGGGGCCCGAGGGGGAGCTGTTTTTT. It codes for CASSPRAGPEGELFF. Full variable domain (missing parts from reference TRBV7-2 and TRBJ2-2): GAGVSQSPSNKVTEKGKDVELRCDPISGHTALYWYRQSLGQGLEFLIYFQGNSAPDKSGLPSDRFSAERTGGSVSTLTIQRTQQEDSAVYLCASSPRAGPEGELFFGEGSRLTVL.